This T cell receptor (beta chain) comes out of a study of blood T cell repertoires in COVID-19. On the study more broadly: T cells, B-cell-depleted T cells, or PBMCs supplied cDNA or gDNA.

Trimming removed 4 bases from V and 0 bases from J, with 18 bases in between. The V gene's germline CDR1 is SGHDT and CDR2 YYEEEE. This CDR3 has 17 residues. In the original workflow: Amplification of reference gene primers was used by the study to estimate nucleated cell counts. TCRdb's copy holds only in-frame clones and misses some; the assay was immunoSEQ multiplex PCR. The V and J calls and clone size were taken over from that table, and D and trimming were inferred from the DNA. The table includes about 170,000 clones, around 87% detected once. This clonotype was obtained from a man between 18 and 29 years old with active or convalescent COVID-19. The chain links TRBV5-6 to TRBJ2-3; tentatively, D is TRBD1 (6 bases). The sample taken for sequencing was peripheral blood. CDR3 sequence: CASSETRDTISTDTQYF. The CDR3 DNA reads TGTGCCAGCAGCGAGACTCGGGACACAATCAGCACAGATACGCAGTATTTT.